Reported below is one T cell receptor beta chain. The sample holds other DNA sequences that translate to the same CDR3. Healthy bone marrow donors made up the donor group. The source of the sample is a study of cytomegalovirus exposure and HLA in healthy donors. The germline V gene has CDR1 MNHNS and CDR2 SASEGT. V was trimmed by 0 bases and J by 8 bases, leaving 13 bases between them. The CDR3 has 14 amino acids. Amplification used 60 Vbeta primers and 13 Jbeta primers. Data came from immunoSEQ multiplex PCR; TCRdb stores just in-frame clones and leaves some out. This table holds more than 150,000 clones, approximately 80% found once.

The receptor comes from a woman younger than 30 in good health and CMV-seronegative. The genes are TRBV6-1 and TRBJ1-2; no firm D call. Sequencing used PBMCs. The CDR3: CASSEAGRVGGYTF. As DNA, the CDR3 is TGTGCCAGCAGTGAAGCCGGGAGGGTCGGCGGCTACACCTTC.